This T cell receptor (beta chain) was recorded in a study of human T cells and chemical hapten exposure. TCRdb fed the RACE reads into MiXCR, producing one record per CDR3 protein. The table lists approximately 400,000 distinct CDR3 sequences, more than 4.5% of them singletons, with around 2.6% in the top ten. The sample's time point: pre-sensitization, week 0. As to treatment: therapeutic diphenylcyclopropenone sensitization with weekly scalp DPC. Per the germline V gene, CDR1 is DFQATT and CDR2 is SNEGSKA (reference sequence). Trimming took off 0 bases at V and 7 bases at J, with 15 bases between the two ends. This CDR3 is 15 amino acids long.

The source was whole blood, collected in connection with sensitization to the hapten diphenylcyclopropenone (DPC). This receptor was obtained from a woman aged 45-59 years with alopecia areata. Some clones in this sample may be carry-over from other donors' samples. This sequence joins TRBV20-1 and TRBJ1-4; possibly TRBD1 for D (5 bases). DNA for the CDR3: TGCAGTGCTAGAGATCTCCGTCAGGGAACTGAAAAACTGTTTTTT. This gives the protein CSARDLRQGTEKLFF.